The entry that follows covers one TCR beta chain sequence. There is no known antigen for this receptor. Base qualities were left out, and no much larger clone turns up one base away. This sample is drawn from a study of siplizumab effects on memory and regulatory T cells (dated by TCRdb to between 2018 and 2021). Concerning the study at large: The study looked at the effect of siplizumab, an anti-CD2 antibody, on alloreactive T-cell subsets in allogeneic mixed lymphocyte reactions made from human PBMCs.

The library was made by the immunoSEQ multiplex PCR assay. About 9.1 x 10^4 TCR templates per sample were assayed on the deep sequencing platform. Genomic DNA extracted from sorted T cells was used for TCRbeta CDR3 sequencing. As for the original processing: The R programming language was used for the clonal analysis of the TCRbeta CDR3 data. Alloreactive CD4+ and CD8+ clones were defined by comparing unstimulated samples with post-reaction CFSE-low samples. Regulatory or non-regulatory origin of alloreactive CD4+ clones was assigned by matching sequences to the sorted unstimulated Treg and non-Treg repertoires. TCRdb holds this immuneACCESS table with in-frame rearrangements only. Some clones are missing; in checked studies, unresolved V genes explain under half, and the rest has no known cause. D and trimming come from the DNA, and the V and J calls and clone size come from that table. Across this sample there are approximately 50,000 clones, with over 85% seen only once. The top ten clones comprise more than 15% of the sample.

Results and caveats for the whole study, not just this receptor: Because sequences at frequencies below about 10^-5 were poorly captured, only a minor fraction of alloreactive clones could be mapped back to unstimulated subsets. The cumulative frequency of alloreactive sequences that could be traced back to unstimulated CD4+ memory T cells was significantly reduced by siplizumab. The suppressive function of proliferating Tregs from siplizumab cultures was not functionally confirmed. Roughly 80-97% of proliferating CD4+ or CD8+ clones could not be assigned a naive or memory phenotype. Of the alloreactive CD4+ clones that could be mapped, the Treg-derived share averaged about 67% with siplizumab compared with approximately 25% in control reactions. Unstimulated naive T cells appeared more diverse than memory T cells, and naive cells seemed to contribute substantially to the alloresponse.

The germline V gene sets CDR1 to LGHNA and CDR2 to YNFKEQ. The CDR3 starts with the cysteine, ends with the phenylalanine, and has 13 residues. Solely the CDR3 DNA is kept, with 39 bases framed from the first base. The junction carries 14 bases between V and J, which are trimmed by 4 bases and 10 bases respectively. Sorted unstimulated T cells and proliferating T cells recovered from mixed lymphocyte reactions underwent TCRbeta CDR3 sequencing. Fresh whole blood from approximately 10 HLA-typed healthy donors was used to isolate PBMCs. The chain joins TRBV4-2 to TRBJ2-1; the D gene assignment is ambiguous. This sequence originates from a human donor in good health. Sequencing used CD8+ T cells sorted from blood. The sequenced DNA: TGTGCCAGCAGCCTTATTGCCCGGGCCGAGCAGTTCTTC. Protein translation: CASSLIARAEQFF.